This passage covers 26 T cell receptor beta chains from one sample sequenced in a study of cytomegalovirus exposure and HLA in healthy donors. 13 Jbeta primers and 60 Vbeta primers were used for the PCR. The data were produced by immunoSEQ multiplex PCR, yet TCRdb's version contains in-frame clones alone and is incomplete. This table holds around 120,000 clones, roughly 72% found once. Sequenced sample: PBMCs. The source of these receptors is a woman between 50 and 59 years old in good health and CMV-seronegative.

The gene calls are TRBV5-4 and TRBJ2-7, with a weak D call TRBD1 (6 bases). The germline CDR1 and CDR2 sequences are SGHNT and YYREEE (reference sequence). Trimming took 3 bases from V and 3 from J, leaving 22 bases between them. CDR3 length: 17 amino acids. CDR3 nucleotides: TGTGCCAGCAGCTCACGACAGGCGCAGGGAAAGAACTACGAGCAGTACTTC. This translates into CASSSRQAQGKNYEQYF. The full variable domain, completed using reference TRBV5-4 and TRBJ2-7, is ETGVTQSPTHLIKTRGQQVTLRCSSQSGHNTVSWYQQALGQGPQFIFQYYREEENGRGNFPPRFSGLQFPNYSSELNVNALELDDSALYLCASSSRQAQGKNYEQYFGPGTRLTVT.

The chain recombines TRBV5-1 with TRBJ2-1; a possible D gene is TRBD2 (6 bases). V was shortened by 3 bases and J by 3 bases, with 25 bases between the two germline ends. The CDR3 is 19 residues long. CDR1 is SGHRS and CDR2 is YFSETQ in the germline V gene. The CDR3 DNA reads TGCGCCAGCAGCTCCGGGACGCCGGCGAGGGAGGTCTACTACAATGAGCAGTTCTTC. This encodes CASSSGTPAREVYYNEQFF.

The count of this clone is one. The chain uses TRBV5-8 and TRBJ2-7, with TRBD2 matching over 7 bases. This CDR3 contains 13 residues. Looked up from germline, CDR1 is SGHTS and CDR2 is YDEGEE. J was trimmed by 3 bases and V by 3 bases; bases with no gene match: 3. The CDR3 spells CASSSRTSYEQYV. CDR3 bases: TGTGCCAGCAGCTCCAGGACTAGCTACGAGCAGTACGTC.

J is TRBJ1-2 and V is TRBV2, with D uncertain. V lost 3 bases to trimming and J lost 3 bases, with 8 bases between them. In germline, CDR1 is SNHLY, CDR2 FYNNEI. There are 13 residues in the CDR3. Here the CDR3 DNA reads TGTGCCAGCAGTGATGGCAGGCACTATGGCTACACCTTC. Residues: CASSDGRHYGYTF.

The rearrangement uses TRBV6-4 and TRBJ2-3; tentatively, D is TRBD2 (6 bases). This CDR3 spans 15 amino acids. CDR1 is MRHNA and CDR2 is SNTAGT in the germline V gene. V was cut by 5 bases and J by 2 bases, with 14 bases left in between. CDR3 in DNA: TGTGCCAGCAGTCCTTCTAGCGAACCCACAGATACGCAGTATTTT. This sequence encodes CASSPSSEPTDTQYF.

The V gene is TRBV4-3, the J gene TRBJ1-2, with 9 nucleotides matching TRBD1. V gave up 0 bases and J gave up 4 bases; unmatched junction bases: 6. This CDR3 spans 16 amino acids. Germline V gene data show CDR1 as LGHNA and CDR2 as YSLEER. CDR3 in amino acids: CASSQDRADRGYGYTF. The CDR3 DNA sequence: TGCGCCAGCAGCCAAGATAGGGCGGACAGGGGCTATGGCTACACCTTC.

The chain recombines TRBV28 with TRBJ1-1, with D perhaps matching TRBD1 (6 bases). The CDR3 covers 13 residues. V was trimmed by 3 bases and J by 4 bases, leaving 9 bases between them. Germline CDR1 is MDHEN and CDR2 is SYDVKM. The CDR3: CASSFAGVTEAFF. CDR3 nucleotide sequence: TGTGCCAGCAGTTTCGCAGGGGTCACTGAAGCTTTCTTT.

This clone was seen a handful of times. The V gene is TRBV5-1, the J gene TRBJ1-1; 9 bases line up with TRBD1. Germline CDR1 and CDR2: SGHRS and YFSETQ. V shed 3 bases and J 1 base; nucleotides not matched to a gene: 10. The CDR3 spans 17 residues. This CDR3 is CASSSTGTGKGNTEAFF. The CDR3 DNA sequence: TGCGCCAGCAGCTCAACCGGGACAGGGAAAGGGAACACTGAAGCTTTCTTT.

The CDR3 protein is CASSMLAGPRGTQYF. In DNA form, the CDR3 reads TGTGCCAGTAGTATGCTAGCGGGACCCAGGGGTACGCAGTATTTT. The V call is TRBV19, the J call TRBJ2-3, with 9 bases identical to TRBD2. Germline V gene data show CDR1 as LNHDA and CDR2 as SQIVND (reference sequence). The junction had 9 bases not matched to a gene; V was cut back by 3 bases and J by 8 bases. The CDR3 has 15 residues. Full variable domain (rest looked up from reference TRBV19 and TRBJ2-3): DGGITQSPKYLFRKEGQNVTLSCEQNLNHDAMYWYRQDPGQGLRLIYYSQIVNDFQKGDIAEGYSVSREKKESFPLTVTSAQKNPTAFYLCASSMLAGPRGTQYFGPGTRLTVL.

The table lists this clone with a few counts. DNA of the CDR3: TGTGCCAGCAGCTTTAATCAGGGGTCGGAAGAGACCCAGTACTTC. Translated, it gives CASSFNQGSEETQYF. The rearrangement uses TRBV5-4 and TRBJ2-5; TRBD1 might be the D (6 bases). This CDR3 comprises 15 residues. Germline values: CDR1 SGHNT, CDR2 YYREEE (reference sequence). V was pared by 2 bases and J by 3 bases, with 14 bases between.

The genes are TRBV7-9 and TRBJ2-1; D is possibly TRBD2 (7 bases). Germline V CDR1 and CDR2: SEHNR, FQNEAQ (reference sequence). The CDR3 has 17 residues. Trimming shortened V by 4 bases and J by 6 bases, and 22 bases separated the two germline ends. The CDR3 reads CASSSTGGLQGGNEQFF. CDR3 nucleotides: TGTGCCAGCAGCTCCACGGGGGGTCTCCAAGGGGGCAATGAGCAGTTCTTC.

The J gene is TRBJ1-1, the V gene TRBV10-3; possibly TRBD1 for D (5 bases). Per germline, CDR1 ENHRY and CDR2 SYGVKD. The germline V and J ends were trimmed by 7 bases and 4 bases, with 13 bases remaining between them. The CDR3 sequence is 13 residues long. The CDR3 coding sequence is TGTGCCATCAATGCAGGTCAGGGCACTGAAGCTTTCTTT. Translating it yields CAINAGQGTEAFF.

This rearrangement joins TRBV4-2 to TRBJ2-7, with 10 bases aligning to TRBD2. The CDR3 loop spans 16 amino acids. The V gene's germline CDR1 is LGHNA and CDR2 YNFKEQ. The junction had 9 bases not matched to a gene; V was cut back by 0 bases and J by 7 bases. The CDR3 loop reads CASSQEVASGSFEQYV. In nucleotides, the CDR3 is TGTGCCAGCAGCCAAGAGGTGGCTAGCGGGAGCTTTGAGCAGTACGTC.

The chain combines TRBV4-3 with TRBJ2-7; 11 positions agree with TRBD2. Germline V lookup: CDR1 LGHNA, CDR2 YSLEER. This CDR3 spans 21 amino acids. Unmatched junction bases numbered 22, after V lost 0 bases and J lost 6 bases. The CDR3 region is CASSQDALRLAGRPPGSEQYF. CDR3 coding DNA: TGCGCCAGCAGCCAAGATGCACTTCGACTAGCGGGACGTCCGCCGGGGAGCGAGCAGTACTTC.

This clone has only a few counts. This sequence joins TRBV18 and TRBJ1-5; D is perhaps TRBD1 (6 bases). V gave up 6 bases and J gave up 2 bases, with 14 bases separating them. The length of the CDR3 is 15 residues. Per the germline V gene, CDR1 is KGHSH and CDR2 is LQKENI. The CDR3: CASSLKGDGNQPQHF. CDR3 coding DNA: TGTGCCAGCTCCCTAAAGGGGGACGGCAATCAGCCCCAGCATTTT.

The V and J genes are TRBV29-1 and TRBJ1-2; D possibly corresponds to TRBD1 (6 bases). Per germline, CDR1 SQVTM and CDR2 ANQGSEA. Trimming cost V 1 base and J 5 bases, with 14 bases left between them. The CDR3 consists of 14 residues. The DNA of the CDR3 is TGCAGCGTTGAAGTGGGACAACCAGATTATGGCTACACCTTC. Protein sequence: CSVEVGQPDYGYTF.

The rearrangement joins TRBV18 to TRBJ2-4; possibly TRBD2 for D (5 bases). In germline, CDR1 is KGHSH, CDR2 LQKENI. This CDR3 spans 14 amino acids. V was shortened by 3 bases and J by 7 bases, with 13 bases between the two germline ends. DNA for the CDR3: TGTGCCAGCTCACCGGCCGGGGTCGGCAACATTCAGTACTTC. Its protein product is CASSPAGVGNIQYF.

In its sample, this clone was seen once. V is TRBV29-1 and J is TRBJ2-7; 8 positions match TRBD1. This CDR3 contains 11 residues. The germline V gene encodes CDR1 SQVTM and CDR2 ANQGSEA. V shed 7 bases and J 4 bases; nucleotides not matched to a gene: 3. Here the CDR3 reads CSARQGYEQYV. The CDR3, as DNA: TGCAGCGCACGACAGGGGTACGAGCAGTACGTC.

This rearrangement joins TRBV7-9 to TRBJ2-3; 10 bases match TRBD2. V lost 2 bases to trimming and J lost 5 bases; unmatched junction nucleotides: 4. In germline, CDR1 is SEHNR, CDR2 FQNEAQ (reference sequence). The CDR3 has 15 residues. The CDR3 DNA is TGTGCCAGCAGCTTACTAGCGGGAGTTGGAGATACGCAGTATTTT. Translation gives CASSLLAGVGDTQYF. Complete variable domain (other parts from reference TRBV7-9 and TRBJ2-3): DTGVSQNPRHKITKRGQNVTFRCDPISEHNRLYWYRQTLGQGPEFLTYFQNEAQLEKSRLLSDRFSAERPKGSFSTLEIQRTEQGDSAMYLCASSLLAGVGDTQYFGPGTRLTVL.

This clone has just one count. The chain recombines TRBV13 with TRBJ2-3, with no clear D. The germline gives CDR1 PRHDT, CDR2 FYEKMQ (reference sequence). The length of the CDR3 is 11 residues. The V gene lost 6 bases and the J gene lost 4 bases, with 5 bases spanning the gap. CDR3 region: CASSQADTQYF. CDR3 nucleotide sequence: TGTGCCAGCAGTCAGGCAGATACGCAGTATTTT.

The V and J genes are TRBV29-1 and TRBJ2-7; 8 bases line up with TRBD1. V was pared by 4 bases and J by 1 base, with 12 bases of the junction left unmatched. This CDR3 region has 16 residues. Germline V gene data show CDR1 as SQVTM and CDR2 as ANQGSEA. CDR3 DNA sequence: TGCAGCGTTGGAAAAGACAGGGGTTTTCTTTCCTACGAGCAGTACTTC. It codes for CSVGKDRGFLSYEQYF.

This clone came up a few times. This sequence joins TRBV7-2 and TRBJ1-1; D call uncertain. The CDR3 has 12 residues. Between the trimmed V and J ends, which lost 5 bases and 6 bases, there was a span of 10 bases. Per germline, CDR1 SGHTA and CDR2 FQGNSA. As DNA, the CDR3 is TGTGCCAGCAGCCCTAGGATCTCTGAAGCTTTCTTT. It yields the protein CASSPRISEAFF.

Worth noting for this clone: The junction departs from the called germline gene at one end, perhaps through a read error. The CDR3 DNA reads as TGTGCCAGCAGCCTTAACCCAGGGGGGCCCCAGAATTTT. As protein: CASSLNPGGPQNF. The V call is TRBV5-4, the J call TRBJ1-5; 7 bases fit TRBD1. The V gene's germline CDR1 is SGHNT and CDR2 YYREEE (reference sequence). The CDR3 has 13 amino acids.

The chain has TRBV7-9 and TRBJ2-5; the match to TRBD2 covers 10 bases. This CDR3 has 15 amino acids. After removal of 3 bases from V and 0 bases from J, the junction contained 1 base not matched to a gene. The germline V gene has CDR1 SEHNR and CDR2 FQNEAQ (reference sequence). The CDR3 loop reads CASSFLAGDQETQYF. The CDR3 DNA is TGTGCCAGCAGCTTCCTAGCGGGAGACCAAGAGACCCAGTACTTC.

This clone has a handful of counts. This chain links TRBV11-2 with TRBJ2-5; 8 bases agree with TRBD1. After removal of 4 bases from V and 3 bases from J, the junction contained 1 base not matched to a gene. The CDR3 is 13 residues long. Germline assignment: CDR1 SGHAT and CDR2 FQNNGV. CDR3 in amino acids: CASSSDREETQYF. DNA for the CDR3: TGTGCCAGCAGCTCGGACAGGGAAGAGACCCAGTACTTC.

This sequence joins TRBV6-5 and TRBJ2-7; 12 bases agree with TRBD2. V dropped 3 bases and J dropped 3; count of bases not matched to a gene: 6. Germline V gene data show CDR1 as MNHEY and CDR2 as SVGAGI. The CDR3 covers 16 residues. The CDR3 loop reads CASSYVGLAGSYEQYF. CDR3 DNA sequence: TGTGCCAGCAGTTATGTCGGACTAGCGGGAAGCTACGAGCAGTACTTC.